The entry below gives a single T cell receptor (beta chain) sequence along with its context. This sample was taken from a study of blood T cell repertoires in COVID-19. The overall study: The United States, Italy and Spain were the sources of the acute and convalescent COVID-19 samples. Sample material is recorded as cDNA or gDNA derived from T cells, B-cell-depleted T cells, or PBMCs.

J lost 3 bases, V lost 1 base, and 6 bases had no gene match. The CDR3 is made up of 15 amino acids. Germline assignment: CDR1 SGHRS and CDR2 YFSETQ. Authors' data handling: Reference gene primer amplification gave nucleated cell count estimates. Here immunoSEQ multiplex PCR was the method, and the copy in TCRdb shows in-frame clones only, minus some. Clonal size and the V and J genes are those of that table, whereas D and trimming came from the DNA. The data show more than 200,000 clones, with 88% seen just once and over 1.5% held by the top ten. The chain uses TRBV5-1 and TRBJ2-7; 8 bases map to TRBD2. The receptor was isolated from a man in his sixties or seventies with acute or convalescent COVID-19. The sample was peripheral blood. CDR3 sequence: CASSLTGGGYYEQYF. In nucleotides, the CDR3 is TGCGCCAGCAGCTTGACGGGCGGGGGGTACTACGAGCAGTACTTC.